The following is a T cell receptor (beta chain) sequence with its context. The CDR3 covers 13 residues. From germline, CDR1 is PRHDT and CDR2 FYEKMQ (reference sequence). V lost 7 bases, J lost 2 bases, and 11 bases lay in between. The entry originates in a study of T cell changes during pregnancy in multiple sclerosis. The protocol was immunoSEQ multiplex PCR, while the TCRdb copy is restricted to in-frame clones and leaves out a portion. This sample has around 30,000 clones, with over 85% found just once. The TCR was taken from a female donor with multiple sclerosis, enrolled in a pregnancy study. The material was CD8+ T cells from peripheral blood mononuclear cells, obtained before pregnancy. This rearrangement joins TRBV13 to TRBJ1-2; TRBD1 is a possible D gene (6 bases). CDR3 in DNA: TGTGCCAGCACGTTGGGGGCGAACTATGGCTACACCTTC. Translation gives CASTLGANYGYTF.